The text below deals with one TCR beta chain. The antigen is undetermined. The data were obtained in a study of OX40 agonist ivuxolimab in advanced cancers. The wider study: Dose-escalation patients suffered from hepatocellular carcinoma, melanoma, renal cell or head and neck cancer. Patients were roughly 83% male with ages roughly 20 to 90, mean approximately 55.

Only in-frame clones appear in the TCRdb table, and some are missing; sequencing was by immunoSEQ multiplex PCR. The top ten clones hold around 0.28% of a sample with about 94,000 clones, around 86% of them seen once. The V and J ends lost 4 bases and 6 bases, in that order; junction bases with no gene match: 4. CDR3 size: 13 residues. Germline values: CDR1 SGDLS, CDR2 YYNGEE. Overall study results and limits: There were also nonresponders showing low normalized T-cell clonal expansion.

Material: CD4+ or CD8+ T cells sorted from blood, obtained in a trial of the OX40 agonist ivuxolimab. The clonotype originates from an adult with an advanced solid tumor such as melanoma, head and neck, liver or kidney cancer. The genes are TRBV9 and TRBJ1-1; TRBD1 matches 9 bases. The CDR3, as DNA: TGTGCCAGCAGCCCTGGGACAGGGTCTGAAGCTTTCTTT. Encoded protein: CASSPGTGSEAFF.